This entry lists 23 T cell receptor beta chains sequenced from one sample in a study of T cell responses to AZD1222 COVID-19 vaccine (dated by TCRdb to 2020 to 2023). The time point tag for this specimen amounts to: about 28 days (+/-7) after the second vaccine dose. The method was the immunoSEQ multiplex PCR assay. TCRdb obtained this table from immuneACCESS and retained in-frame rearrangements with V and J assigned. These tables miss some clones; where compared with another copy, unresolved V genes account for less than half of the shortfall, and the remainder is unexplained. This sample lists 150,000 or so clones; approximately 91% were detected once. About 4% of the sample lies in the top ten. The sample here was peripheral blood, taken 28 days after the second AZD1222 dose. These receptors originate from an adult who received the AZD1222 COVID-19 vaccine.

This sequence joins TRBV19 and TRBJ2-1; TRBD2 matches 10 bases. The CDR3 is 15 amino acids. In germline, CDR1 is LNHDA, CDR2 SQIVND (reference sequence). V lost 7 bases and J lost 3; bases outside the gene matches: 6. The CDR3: CASIRTSGVYNEQFF. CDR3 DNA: TGTGCCAGTATCAGAACTAGCGGGGTCTACAATGAGCAGTTCTTC.

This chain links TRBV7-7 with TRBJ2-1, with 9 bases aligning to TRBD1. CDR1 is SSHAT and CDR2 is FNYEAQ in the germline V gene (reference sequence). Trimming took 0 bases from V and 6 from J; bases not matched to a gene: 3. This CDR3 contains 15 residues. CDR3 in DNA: TGTGCCAGCAGCTTAGCGGACAGGGGCGGCAATGAGCAGTTCTTC. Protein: CASSLADRGGNEQFF.

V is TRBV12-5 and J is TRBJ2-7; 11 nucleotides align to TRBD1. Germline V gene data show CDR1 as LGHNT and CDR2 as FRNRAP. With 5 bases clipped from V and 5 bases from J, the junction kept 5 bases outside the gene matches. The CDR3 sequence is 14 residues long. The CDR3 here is CASGTGTGGNEQYF. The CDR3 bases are TGTGCTAGTGGTACCGGGACAGGGGGGAACGAGCAGTACTTC.

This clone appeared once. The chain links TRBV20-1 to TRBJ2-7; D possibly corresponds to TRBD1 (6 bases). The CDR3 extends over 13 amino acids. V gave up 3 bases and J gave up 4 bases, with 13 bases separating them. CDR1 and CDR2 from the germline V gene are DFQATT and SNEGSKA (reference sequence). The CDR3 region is CSASSGQQYEQYF. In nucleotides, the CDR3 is TGCAGTGCTAGTTCCGGACAGCAATACGAGCAGTACTTC.

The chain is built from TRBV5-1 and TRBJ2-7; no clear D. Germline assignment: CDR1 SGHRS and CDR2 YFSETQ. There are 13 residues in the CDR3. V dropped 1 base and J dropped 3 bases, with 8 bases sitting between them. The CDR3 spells CASSLYNNYEQYF. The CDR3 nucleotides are TGCGCCAGCAGCTTGTACAACAACTACGAGCAGTACTTC.

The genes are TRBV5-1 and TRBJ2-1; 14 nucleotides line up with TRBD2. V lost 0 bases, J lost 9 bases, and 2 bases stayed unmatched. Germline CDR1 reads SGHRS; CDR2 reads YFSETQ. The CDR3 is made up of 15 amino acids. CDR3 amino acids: CASSLVGTSGGEQFF. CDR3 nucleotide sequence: TGCGCCAGCAGCTTGGTGGGGACTAGCGGGGGTGAGCAGTTCTTC.

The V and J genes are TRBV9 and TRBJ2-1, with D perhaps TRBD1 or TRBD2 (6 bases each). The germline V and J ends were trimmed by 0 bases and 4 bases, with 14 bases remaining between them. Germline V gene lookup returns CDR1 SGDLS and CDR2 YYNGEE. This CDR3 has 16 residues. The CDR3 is CASSVAYEGGYNEQFF. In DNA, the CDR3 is TGTGCCAGCAGCGTAGCTTATGAGGGGGGATACAATGAGCAGTTCTTC.

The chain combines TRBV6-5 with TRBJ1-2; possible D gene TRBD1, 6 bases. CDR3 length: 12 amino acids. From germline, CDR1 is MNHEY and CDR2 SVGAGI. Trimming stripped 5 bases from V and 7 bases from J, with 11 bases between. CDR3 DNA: TGTGCCAGCAGTCAGACAGGAGGTGGCTACACCTTC. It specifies CASSQTGGGYTF.

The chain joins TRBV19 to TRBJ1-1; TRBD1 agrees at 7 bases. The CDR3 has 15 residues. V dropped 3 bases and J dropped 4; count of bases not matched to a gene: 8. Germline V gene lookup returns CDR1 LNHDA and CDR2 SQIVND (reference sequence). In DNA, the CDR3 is TGTGCCAGTAGTATTCAGGGGGGAAGGGGCACTGAAGCTTTCTTT. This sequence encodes CASSIQGGRGTEAFF.

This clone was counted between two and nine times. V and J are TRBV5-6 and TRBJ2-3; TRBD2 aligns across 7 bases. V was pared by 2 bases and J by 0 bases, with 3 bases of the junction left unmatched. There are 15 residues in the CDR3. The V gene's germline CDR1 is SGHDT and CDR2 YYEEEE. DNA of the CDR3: TGTGCCAGCAGCTTTGGCGGGGGAAGCACAGATACGCAGTATTTT. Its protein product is CASSFGGGSTDTQYF.

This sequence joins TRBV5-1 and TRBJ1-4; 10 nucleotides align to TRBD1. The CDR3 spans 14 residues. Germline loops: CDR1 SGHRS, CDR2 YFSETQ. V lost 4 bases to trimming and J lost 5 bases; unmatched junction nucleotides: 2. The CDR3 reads CASSEGQGNEKLFF. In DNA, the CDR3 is TGCGCCAGCAGCGAGGGACAGGGGAATGAAAAACTGTTTTTT.

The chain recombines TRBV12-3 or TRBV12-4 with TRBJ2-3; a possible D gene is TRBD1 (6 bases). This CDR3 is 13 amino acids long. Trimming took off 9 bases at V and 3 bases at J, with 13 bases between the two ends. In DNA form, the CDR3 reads TGTGCCAGTAACAGGGCAGGGACAGATACGCAGTATTTT. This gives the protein CASNRAGTDTQYF.

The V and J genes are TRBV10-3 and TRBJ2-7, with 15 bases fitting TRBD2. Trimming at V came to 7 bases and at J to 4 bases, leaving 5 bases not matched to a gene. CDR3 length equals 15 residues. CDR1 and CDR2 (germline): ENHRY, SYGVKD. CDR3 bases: TGTGCCATCACGGCGGGGACTAGCGGGAGGTACGAGCAGTACTTC. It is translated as CAITAGTSGRYEQYF.

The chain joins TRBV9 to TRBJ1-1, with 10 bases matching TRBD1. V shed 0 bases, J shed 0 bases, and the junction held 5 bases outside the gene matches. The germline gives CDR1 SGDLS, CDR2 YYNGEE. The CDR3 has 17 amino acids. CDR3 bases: TGTGCCAGCAGCGTAGGACAGGGGGCGGTTATGAACACTGAAGCTTTCTTT. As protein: CASSVGQGAVMNTEAFF.

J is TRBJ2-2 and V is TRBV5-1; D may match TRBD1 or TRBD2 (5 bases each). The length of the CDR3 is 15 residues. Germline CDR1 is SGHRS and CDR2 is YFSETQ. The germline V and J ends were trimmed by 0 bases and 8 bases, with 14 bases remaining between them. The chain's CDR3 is CASSLGGATQGELFF. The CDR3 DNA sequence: TGCGCCAGCAGCTTGGGAGGGGCGACCCAGGGGGAGCTGTTTTTT.

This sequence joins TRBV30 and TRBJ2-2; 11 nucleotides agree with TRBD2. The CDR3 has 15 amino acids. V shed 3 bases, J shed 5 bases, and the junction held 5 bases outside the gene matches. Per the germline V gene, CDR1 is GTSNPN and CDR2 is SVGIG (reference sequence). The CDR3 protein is CAWSRLAGTTGELFF. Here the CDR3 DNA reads TGTGCCTGGAGCCGACTAGCGGGAACGACCGGGGAGCTGTTTTTT.

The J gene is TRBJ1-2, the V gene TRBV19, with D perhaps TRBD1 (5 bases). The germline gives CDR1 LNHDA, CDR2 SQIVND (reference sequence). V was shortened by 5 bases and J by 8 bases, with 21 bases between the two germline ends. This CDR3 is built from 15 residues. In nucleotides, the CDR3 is TGTGCCAGTAGTTCAGCCGGGGACGGCCGAGGAGGCTACACCTTC. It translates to CASSSAGDGRGGYTF.

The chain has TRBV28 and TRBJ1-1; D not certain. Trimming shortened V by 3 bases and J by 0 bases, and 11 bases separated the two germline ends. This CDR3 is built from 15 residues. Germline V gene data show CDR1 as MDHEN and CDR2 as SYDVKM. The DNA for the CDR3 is TGTGCCAGCAGTTTTCGCGCAGTGATGAACACTGAAGCTTTCTTT. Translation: CASSFRAVMNTEAFF.

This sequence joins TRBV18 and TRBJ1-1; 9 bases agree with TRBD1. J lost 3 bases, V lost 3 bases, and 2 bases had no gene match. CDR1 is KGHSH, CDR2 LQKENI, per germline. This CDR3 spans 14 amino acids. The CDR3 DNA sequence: TGTGCCAGCTCACCTGGGACAGGGTACACTGAAGCTTTCTTT. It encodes CASSPGTGYTEAFF.

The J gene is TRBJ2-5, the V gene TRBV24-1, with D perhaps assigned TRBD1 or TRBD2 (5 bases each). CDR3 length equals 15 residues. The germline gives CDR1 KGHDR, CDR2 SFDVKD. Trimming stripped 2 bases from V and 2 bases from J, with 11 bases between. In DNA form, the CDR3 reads TGTGCCACCAGTGATTCGGGACGGCCACAAGAGACCCAGTACTTC. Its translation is CATSDSGRPQETQYF.

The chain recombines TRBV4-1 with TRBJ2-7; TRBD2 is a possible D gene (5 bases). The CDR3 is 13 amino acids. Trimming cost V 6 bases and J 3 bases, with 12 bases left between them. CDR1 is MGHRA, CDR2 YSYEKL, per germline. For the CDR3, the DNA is TGCGCCAGCAGACAAACCGGGGACTACGAGCAGTACTTC. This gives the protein CASRQTGDYEQYF.

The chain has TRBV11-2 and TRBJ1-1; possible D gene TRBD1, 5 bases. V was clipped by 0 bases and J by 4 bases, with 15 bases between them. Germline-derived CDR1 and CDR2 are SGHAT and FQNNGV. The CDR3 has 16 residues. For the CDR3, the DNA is TGTGCCAGCAGCTTAGATGGGGCCTCGGGGACCACTGAAGCTTTCTTT. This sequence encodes CASSLDGASGTTEAFF.

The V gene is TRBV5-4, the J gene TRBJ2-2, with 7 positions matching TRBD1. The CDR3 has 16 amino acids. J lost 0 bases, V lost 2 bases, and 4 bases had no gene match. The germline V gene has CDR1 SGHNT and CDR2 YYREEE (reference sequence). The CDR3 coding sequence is TGTGCCAGCAGCTTTCCGGGACAGTCGAACACCGGGGAGCTGTTTTTT. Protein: CASSFPGQSNTGELFF.